The clone carrying this T cell receptor (beta chain) was seen once. Its specificity is unknown. The record originates from a study of cytomegalovirus exposure and HLA in healthy donors. Study-level findings and limits: Investigators reported 150 to 200 TCR beta chains as tied to cytomegalovirus. Fewer N-insertions (relative to the roughly 700-donor mean) were reportedly seen in an Asian-associated ancestry cluster in a later analysis.

It was with 60 Vbeta and 13 Jbeta primers that the PCR ran. TCRdb keeps only in-frame clones here, not all; method: immunoSEQ multiplex PCR. The sample yields about 140,000 clones, 70% to 90% seen once. Germline values: CDR1 MNHEY, CDR2 SMNVEV (reference sequence). The CDR3 length is 16 residues. V shed 6 bases, J shed 6 bases, and the junction held 14 bases outside the gene matches. Sequenced input: PBMCs. The chain is built from TRBV27 and TRBJ2-3, with 8 bases that match TRBD1. The receptor was derived from a man aged 45-60 years in good health and CMV-seronegative. CDR3 sequence (DNA): TGTGCCAGCAGAAAAGGCACCAGGGGGCTGCAGGATACGCAGTATTTT. This translates into CASRKGTRGLQDTQYF.